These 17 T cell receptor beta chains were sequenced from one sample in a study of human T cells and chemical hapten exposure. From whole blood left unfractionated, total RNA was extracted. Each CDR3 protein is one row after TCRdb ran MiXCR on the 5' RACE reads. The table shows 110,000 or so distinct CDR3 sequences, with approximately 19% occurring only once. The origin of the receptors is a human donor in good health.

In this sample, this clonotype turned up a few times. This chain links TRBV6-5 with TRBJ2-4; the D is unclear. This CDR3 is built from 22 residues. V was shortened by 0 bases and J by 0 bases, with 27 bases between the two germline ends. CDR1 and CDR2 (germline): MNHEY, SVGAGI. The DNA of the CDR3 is TGTGCCAGCAGTTACTCGGGAAGGGTTAGGTCCTTCCCCATTTTAGCCAAAAACATTCAGTACTTC. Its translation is CASSYSGRVRSFPILAKNIQYF.

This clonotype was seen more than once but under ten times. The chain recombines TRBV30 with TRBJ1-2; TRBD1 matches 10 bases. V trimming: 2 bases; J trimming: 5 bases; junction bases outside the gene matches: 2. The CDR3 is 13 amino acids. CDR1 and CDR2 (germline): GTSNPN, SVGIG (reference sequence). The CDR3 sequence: CAWSPDRGYGYTF. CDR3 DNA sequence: TGTGCCTGGAGTCCGGACAGGGGGTATGGCTACACCTTC.

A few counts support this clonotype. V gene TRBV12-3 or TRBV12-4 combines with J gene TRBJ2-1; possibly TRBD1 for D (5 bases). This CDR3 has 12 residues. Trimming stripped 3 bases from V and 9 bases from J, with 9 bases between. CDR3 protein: CASSFSRAEQFF. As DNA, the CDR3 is TGTGCCAGCAGTTTCTCCAGGGCTGAGCAGTTCTTC.

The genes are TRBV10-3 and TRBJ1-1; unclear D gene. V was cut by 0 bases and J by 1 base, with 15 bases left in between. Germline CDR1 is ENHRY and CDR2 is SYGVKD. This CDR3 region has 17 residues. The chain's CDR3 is CAISESGGFQANTEAFF. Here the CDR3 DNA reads TGTGCCATCAGTGAGTCTGGTGGGTTCCAGGCGAACACTGAAGCTTTCTTT.

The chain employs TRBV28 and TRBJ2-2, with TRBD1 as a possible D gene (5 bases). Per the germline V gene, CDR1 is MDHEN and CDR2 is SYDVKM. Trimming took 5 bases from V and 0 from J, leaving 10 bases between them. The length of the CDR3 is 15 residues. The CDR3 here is CASSETATNTGELFF. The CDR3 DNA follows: TGTGCCAGCAGTGAGACAGCTACGAACACCGGGGAGCTGTTTTTT.

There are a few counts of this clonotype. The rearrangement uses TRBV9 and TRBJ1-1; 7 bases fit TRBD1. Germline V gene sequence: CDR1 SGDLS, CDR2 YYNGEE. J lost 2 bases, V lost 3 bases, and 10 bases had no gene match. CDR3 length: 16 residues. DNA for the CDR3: TGTGCCAGCAGCGCGCACAGGGGTACATTAAACACTGAAGCTTTCTTT. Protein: CASSAHRGTLNTEAFF.

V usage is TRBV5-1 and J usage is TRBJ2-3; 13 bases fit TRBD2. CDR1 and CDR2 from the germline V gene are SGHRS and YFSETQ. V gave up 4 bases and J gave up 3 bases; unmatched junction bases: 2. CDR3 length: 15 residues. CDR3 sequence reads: CASSLGLAGTDTQYF. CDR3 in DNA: TGCGCCAGCAGCCTGGGACTAGCGGGAACAGATACGCAGTATTTT.

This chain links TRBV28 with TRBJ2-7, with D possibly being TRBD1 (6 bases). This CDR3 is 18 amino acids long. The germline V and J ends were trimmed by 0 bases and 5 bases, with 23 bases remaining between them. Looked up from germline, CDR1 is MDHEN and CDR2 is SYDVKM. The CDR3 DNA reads TGTGCCAGCAGTTTATGGGCTCCTCTGACGCAGGGGTCCCACGAGCAGTACTTC. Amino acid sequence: CASSLWAPLTQGSHEQYF. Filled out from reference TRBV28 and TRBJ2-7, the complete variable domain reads DVKVTQSSRYLVKRTGEKVFLECVQDMDHENMFWYRQDPGLGLRLIYFSYDVKMKEKGDIPEGYSVSREKKERFSLILESASTNQTSMYLCASSLWAPLTQGSHEQYFGPGTRLTVT.

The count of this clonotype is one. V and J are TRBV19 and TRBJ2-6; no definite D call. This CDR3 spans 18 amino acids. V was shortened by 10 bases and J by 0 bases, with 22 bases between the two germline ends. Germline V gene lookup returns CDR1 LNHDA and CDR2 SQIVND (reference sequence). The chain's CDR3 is CATRPPHGPGSGANVLTF. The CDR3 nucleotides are TGTGCCACCAGACCCCCACATGGTCCCGGCTCTGGGGCCAACGTCCTGACTTTC.

CDR3 nucleotides: TGTGCCAGCTCGGTTGTCCAACCGGGGGGCGGACCTAATCAGCCCCAGCATTTT. Protein sequence: CASSVVQPGGGPNQPQHF. This chain joins TRBV18 and TRBJ1-5, with D perhaps matching TRBD1 (6 bases). CDR1 and CDR2 (germline): KGHSH, LQKENI. V lost 6 bases to trimming and J lost 4 bases, with 25 bases between them. The CDR3 extends over 18 amino acids.

CDR3 nucleotide sequence: TGTGCCAGCATCCCCGGTACAGGGGAGGGCGAGCAGTACTTC. The encoded protein is CASIPGTGEGEQYF. V is TRBV28 and J is TRBJ2-7; D may be TRBD1 or TRBD2 (7 bases each). Trimming shortened V by 7 bases and J by 6 bases, and 19 bases separated the two germline ends. Germline values: CDR1 MDHEN, CDR2 SYDVKM. The CDR3 is 14 amino acids.

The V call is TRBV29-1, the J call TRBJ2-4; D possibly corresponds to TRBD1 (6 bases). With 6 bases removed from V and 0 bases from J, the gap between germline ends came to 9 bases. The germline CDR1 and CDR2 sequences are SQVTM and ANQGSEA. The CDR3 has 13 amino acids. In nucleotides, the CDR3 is TGCAGCGTACAGGGTTTAGCCAAAAACATTCAGTACTTC. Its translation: CSVQGLAKNIQYF.

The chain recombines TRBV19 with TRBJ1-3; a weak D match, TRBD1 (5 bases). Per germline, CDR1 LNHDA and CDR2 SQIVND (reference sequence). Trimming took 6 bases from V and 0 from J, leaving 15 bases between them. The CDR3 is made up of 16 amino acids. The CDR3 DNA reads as TGTGCCAGTAGCCTGTTCGCGGGGCCCTCTGGAAACACCATATATTTT. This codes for CASSLFAGPSGNTIYF.

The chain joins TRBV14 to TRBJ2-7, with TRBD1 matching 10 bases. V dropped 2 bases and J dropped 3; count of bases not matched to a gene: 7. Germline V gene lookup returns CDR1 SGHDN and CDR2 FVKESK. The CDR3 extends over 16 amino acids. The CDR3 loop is CASSQPRTGGFYEQYF. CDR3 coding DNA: TGTGCCAGCAGCCAACCCCGGACAGGGGGGTTCTACGAGCAGTACTTC.

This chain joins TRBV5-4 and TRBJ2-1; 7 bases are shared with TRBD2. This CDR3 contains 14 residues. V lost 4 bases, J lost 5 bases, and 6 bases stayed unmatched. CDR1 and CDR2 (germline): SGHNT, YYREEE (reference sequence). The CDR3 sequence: CASSRERENNEQFF. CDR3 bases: TGTGCCAGCAGCCGCGAGCGGGAAAACAATGAGCAGTTCTTC.

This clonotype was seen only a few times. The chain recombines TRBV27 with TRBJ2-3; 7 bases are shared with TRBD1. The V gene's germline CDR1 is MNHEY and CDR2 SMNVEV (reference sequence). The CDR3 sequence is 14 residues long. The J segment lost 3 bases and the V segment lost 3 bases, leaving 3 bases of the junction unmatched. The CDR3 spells CASSLHRGTDTQYF. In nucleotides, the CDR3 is TGTGCCAGCAGTTTGCACAGGGGAACAGATACGCAGTATTTT.

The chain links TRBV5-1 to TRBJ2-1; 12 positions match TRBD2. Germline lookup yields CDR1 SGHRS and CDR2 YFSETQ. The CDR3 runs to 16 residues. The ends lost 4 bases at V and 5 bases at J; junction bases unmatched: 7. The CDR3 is CASSPGLAGYDNEQFF. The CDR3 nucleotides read TGCGCCAGCAGCCCAGGACTAGCGGGATATGACAATGAGCAGTTCTTC.